This T cell receptor (beta chain) was sequenced in a study of graft-versus-host responses after intestinal transplantation. Responders labeled with CFSE (about 200,000) were plated with about 200,000 irradiated, violet-dye-labeled stimulators. Sequencing used immunoSEQ multiplex PCR; TCRdb keeps in-frame clones, though not all of them. This table has around 2,200 clones, just under 30% appearing once. CDR3 length: 16 amino acids. Unmatched junction bases numbered 7, after V lost 1 base and J lost 4 bases. Germline V CDR1 and CDR2: SNHLY, FYNNEI. The clonotype originates from a human patient who was an organ donor for intestinal transplantation. Sequencing used alloreactive CD8+ T cells from a mixed lymphocyte reaction culture, obtained before transplantation. The subset here: CFSE-low proliferating T cells sorted from approximately six-day pre-transplant mixed lymphocyte reaction (GvH or HvG direction). The gene calls are TRBV2 and TRBJ1-1; 9 bases are shared with TRBD1. CDR3 in DNA: TGTGCCAGCAGTGAAGTCGGGACAGGGTTGCGCACTGAAGCTTTCTTT. It encodes CASSEVGTGLRTEAFF.